This T cell receptor beta chain came from a study of blood T cells in healthy people across ages. Trimming left V 5 bases short and J 1 base short, with 14 bases between. The germline V gene has CDR1 MDHEN and CDR2 SYDVKM. This CDR3 region has 15 residues. This clonotype showed up just once. With a J-beta primer mix and a sample-barcoded 5' primer, a second PCR ran about 7 to 12 cycles. TCRdb passed the 5' RACE reads through MiXCR, listing each CDR3 protein once. The table includes approximately 1,700,000 distinct CDR3 sequences, around 40% detected once. This clonotype was obtained from a human donor in good health. V gene TRBV28 combines with J gene TRBJ1-1, with D possibly matching TRBD1 (6 bases). The sample comprised blood. The CDR3 spells CASSDLGTPNTEAFF. The CDR3 nucleotides read TGTGCCAGCAGTGATTTAGGGACACCGAACACTGAAGCTTTCTTT.